This T cell receptor beta chain derives from a study of spatial heterogeneity in lung cancer. Study summary: Detected sequences consistently included more beta-chain ones than alpha-chain ones.

Time point reported: sample taken at primary tumor resection. Unsorted whole RNA of tumor, nontumor lung or frozen PBMC was sequenced. The donors were more than 70 patients with non-small cell lung cancer that was early-stage and untreated. This clonotype was detected ten times or more. What it binds is not known. TCRdb recomputed calls from the 5' RACE reads with MiXCR, one row per CDR3 protein. The repertoire includes roughly 70,000 distinct CDR3 sequences, 13% of them detected once, and approximately 7.2% sits in the top ten. Study results and caveats: Ubiquitous expanded tumor TCRs were seen in blood more at resection than at follow-up.

This CDR3 has 10 residues. Trimming stripped 1 base from V and 14 bases from J, with 11 bases between. Per the germline V gene, CDR1 is GTSNPN and CDR2 is SVGIG (reference sequence). V gene TRBV30 combines with J gene TRBJ1-1; no definite D call. The receptor comes from a male donor with early-stage non-small cell lung cancer. The specimen was PBMCs, collected at surgery. CDR3 in DNA: TGTGCCTGGAGTGATCAAGTTCCCTTCTTT. It is translated as CAWSDQVPFF.